Each of the 9 T cell receptor beta chains below was sequenced from the same sample in a study of T-cell memory formation after mild COVID-19. From the 5' RACE reads, TCRdb called clonotypes with MiXCR, one entry per CDR3 protein. This sample has 580,000 or so distinct CDR3 sequences; 15% to 20% occur once, and the top ten carry around 7.8%. Sequenced input: PBMCs or a T cell subset sorted from them (not recorded which). The receptors originated from an adult woman who had mild COVID-19 (a few samples of this study predate the infection). Cell type and time point are not known.

Only one count was recorded for this clonotype. As DNA, the CDR3 is TGTGCCAGCAGCTTGACCGGGACAGGGGGCAGCGAGACCCAGTACTTC. This translates into CASSLTGTGGSETQYF. This chain connects TRBV7-2 to TRBJ2-5; 12 nucleotides align to TRBD1. The CDR3 loop spans 16 amino acids. Per germline, CDR1 SGHTA and CDR2 FQGNSA. Trimming at V came to 3 bases and at J to 5 bases, leaving 7 bases not matched to a gene.

This chain links TRBV6-1 with TRBJ2-2; D gene unclear. V lost 7 bases, J lost 6 bases, and 18 bases lay in between. This CDR3 region has 15 residues. Germline V lookup: CDR1 MNHNS, CDR2 SASEGT. The CDR3 DNA reads TGTGCCAGCATGGCACGAAGGATTGGCGCCGGGGAGCTGTTTTTT. It encodes CASMARRIGAGELFF.

The chain has TRBV20-1 and TRBJ2-3; no definite D call. Between the trimmed V and J ends, which lost 1 base and 5 bases, there was a span of 16 bases. CDR3 length: 15 amino acids. Germline assignment: CDR1 DFQATT and CDR2 SNEGSKA (reference sequence). The CDR3 coding sequence is TGCAGTGCTAGAGTCCCAGTGGGCGGTCGAGATACGCAGTATTTT. Encoded protein: CSARVPVGGRDTQYF.

The genes are TRBV7-2 and TRBJ2-5, with D unresolved. The germline gives CDR1 SGHTA, CDR2 FQGNSA. This CDR3 region has 12 residues. The ends were cut back, 4 bases at V and 5 bases at J, with 8 bases in the middle. The CDR3 DNA sequence: TGTGCCAGCAGCTATGTACACGAGACCCAGTACTTC. This codes for CASSYVHETQYF.

This clonotype was detected a few times. The chain recombines TRBV20-1 with TRBJ1-4; 7 positions match TRBD1. The CDR3 contains 18 residues. J gave up 1 base and V 6 bases, and 17 bases lay outside the gene matches. The germline CDR1 and CDR2 sequences are DFQATT and SNEGSKA (reference sequence). The CDR3 loop reads CSASPNRGAVITNEKLFF. CDR3 in DNA: TGCAGTGCCTCTCCAAACAGGGGCGCGGTAATAACTAATGAAAAACTGTTTTTT.

The table lists this clonotype with a few counts. The V call is TRBV19, the J call TRBJ2-1, with 9 bases matching TRBD2. The CDR3 has 15 amino acids. The germline V gene has CDR1 LNHDA and CDR2 SQIVND (reference sequence). After removal of 6 bases from V and 3 bases from J, the junction contained 6 bases not matched to a gene. CDR3 amino acids: CASSPGTSHYNEQFF. CDR3 in DNA: TGTGCCAGTAGCCCCGGGACTAGCCACTACAATGAGCAGTTCTTC.

The chain joins TRBV5-1 to TRBJ1-6, with D uncertain. The CDR3 has 16 amino acids. The germline V and J ends were trimmed by 1 base and 7 bases, with 15 bases remaining between them. The germline V gene has CDR1 SGHRS and CDR2 YFSETQ. This CDR3 reads CASSLSKQSTNSPLHF. Here the CDR3 DNA reads TGCGCCAGCAGCTTGTCCAAACAGAGTACCAATTCACCCCTCCACTTT.

This chain connects TRBV6-5 to TRBJ2-7, with 7 bases fitting TRBD1. The V gene's germline CDR1 is MNHEY and CDR2 SVGAGI. With 3 bases clipped from V and 12 bases from J, the junction kept 11 bases outside the gene matches. The CDR3 is 13 residues long. The CDR3 DNA reads as TGTGCCAGCAGTTATGAATTCGAGGACAGGCGGTACTTC. As protein: CASSYEFEDRRYF.

This clonotype was found a few times. This chain connects TRBV10-3 to TRBJ2-4, with TRBD1 matching 11 bases. CDR1 and CDR2 from the germline V gene are ENHRY and SYGVKD. With V trimmed by 2 bases and J by 0 bases, 9 bases remained unmatched. The CDR3 has 19 residues. CDR3 DNA: TGTGCCATCAGTGAGGATCCTCTGGACAGGGGGCAAGCCAAAAACATTCAGTACTTC. Protein product: CAISEDPLDRGQAKNIQYF.